This T cell receptor (beta chain) was sequenced in a study of blood T cell repertoires in COVID-19 (TCRdb year 2020). A note on the overall study: Collaborator samples came from the United States, Italy and Spain and covered acute and convalescent phases of COVID-19. The material from the prospective study consisted of cDNA or gDNA derived from T cells, B-cell-depleted T cells, or PBMCs. Deeply sampled blood TCRbeta repertoires from subjects exposed to, actively infected with, or recovered from COVID-19 were included in the dataset. The repertoires were released in a freely available public database intended as a resource for research on the immune response to SARS-CoV-2. The samples were drawn from the first 160 participants of the ongoing ImmuneRACE study and from some 1,300 subjects provided by 6 global collaborators. A de-identified subject ID, COVID-19 status, age in years and sex were almost always included in the sample metadata. Where HLA class I and class II types were available, the types were taken from metadata supplied by the sample provider, not from assay-based typing.

General study outcomes and caveats: The amount of clinical and demographic metadata varied by source and participant and was provided uncurated.

The germline V gene sets CDR1 to LGHNT and CDR2 to FRNRAP. The germline ends are 13 bases apart after V is trimmed by 7 bases and J by 0 bases. The CDR3 holds 14 amino acids from the cysteine to the phenylalanine. Just CDR3 DNA is preserved here, 42 bases in frame from base 1. The immunoSEQ Assay, a bias-controlled multiplex PCR, was used to amplify TCRbeta CDR3 regions from genomic DNA. Processing in the source paper ran as follows. The number of nucleated cells in each sample was estimated by amplification of reference gene primers within the assay. To quantify the absolute abundance of each unique TCRbeta CDR3 rearrangement, sequence reads were collapsed and filtered. For each sample, productive Simpson clonality was calculated by taking the square root of Simpson's diversity index across productive rearrangements. TCRdb's version of the immuneACCESS table is confined to in-frame rearrangements and falls short of the full clone set. An unresolved V gene accounts for under half of the shortfall where checked; the remainder is of unknown origin. D and trimming come from the DNA, and the V and J calls and clone size come from that table. The sample has about 310,000 clones on record, around 86% of them singletons. 5% to 5.5% of the sample rests with the top ten.

Participants in the prospective study were enrolled through a virtual design, were aged roughly 18 to 100 years, and lived in 24 United States geographic areas. Cohort assignment in the prospective study relied on participant-reported clinical history from a screening survey and a study questionnaire. Recovered participants in ImmuneRACE Cohort 3 were defined as having two consecutive negative NP/OP PCR tests, clearance from a healthcare professional, or resolution of symptoms. In the prospective study, whole blood, serum and a nasopharyngeal or oropharyngeal swab were collected from each participant by mobile phlebotomists. Over a roughly two-month period, participants in the prospective study had the option of providing additional blood draws and questionnaires. Prospective study blood samples were shipped either frozen or at room temperature before DNA extraction. This clone was detected a few times. There is no known antigen for this receptor. No base quality information exists; no much larger clone differs at one position.

The sequence was obtained from a man aged 55 to 69 who had recovered from COVID-19. Sequenced material: PBMCs or T cells enriched from blood (not recorded which). The chain couples TRBV12-5 to TRBJ2-7; 6 matching bases give a weak D call of TRBD1. The DNA sequence follows: TGTGCTAGTGCTCAGGGGCCGAGCTCCTACGAGCAGTACTTC. Translated, this is CASAQGPSSYEQYF. With the rest looked up from the reference TRBV12-5 and TRBJ2-7 genes rather than sequenced, the full variable domain is DARVTQTPRHKVTEMGQEVTMRCQPILGHNTVFWYRQTMMQGLELLAYFRNRAPLDDSGMPKDRFSAEMPDATLATLKIQPSEPRDSAVYFCASAQGPSSYEQYFGPGTRLTVT.